One sample yielded the 3 T cell receptor beta chains listed below, sequenced in a study of identical twins. TCRdb recomputed calls from the 5' RACE reads with MiXCR, one row per CDR3 protein. The table has 450,000 or so distinct CDR3 sequences, about 18% seen once. Sequencing was done on a sample of naive T cells sorted from blood. These receptor sequences come from a middle-aged man in good health.

This clonotype has only a few counts. V is TRBV7-2 and J is TRBJ2-7; D uncertain. V was pared by 1 base and J by 2 bases, with 12 bases between. This CDR3 has 15 amino acids. The germline V gene has CDR1 SGHTA and CDR2 FQGNSA. The DNA for the CDR3 is TGTGCCAGCAGCTTAGATCTGGGCAAAGCCTACGAGCAGTACTTC. Encoded protein: CASSLDLGKAYEQYF.

This clonotype was detected a few times. For the CDR3, the DNA is TGTGCCAGCAGCTTAAATCGGGCTTTCGACTACGAGCAGTACTTC. This codes for CASSLNRAFDYEQYF. The chain joins TRBV7-2 to TRBJ2-7; D gene ambiguous. Germline V gives CDR1 SGHTA, CDR2 FQGNSA. Deletions cut 2 bases from V and 3 bases from J, with 14 bases between. CDR3 length equals 15 residues.

The gene calls are TRBV29-1 and TRBJ2-2; 10 nucleotides line up with TRBD2. Looked up from germline, CDR1 is SQVTM and CDR2 is ANQGSEA. The CDR3 totals 15 residues. Trimming removed 3 bases from V and 0 bases from J; junction bases left unmatched: 1. The CDR3 DNA is TGCAGCGTTGAGCTAGCGGGGGCGAACACCGGGGAGCTGTTTTTT. Its translation is CSVELAGANTGELFF.